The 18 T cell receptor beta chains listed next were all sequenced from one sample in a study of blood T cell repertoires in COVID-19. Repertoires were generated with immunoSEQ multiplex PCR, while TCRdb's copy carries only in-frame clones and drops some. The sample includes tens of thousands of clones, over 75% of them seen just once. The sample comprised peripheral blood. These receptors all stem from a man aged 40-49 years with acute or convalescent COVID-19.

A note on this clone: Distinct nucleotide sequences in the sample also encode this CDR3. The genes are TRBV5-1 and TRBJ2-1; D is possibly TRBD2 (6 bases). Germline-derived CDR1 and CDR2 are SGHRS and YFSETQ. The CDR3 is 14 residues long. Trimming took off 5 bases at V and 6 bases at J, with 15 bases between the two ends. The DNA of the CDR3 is TGCGCCAGCAGTCTCTTGTCCGGGGGCAATGAGCAGTTCTTC. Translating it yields CASSLLSGGNEQFF. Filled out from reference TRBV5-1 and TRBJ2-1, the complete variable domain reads KAGVTQTPRYLIKTRGQQVTLSCSPISGHRSVSWYQQTPGQGLQFLFEYFSETQRNKGNFPGRFSGRQFSNSRSEMNVSTLELGDSALYLCASSLLSGGNEQFFGPGTRLTVL.

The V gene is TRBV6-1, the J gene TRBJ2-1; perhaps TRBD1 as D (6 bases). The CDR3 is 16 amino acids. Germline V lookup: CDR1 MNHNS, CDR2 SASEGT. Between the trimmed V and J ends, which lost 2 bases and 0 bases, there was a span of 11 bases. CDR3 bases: TGTGCCAGCAGTGAATATCAGGGGCGCTCCTACAATGAGCAGTTCTTC. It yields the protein CASSEYQGRSYNEQFF.

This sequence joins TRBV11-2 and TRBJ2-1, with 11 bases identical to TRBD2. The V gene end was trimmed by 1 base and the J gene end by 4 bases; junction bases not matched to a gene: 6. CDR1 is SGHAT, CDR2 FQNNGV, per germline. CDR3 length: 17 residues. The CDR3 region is CASSLVSGRALYNEQFF. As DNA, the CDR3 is TGTGCCAGCAGCTTAGTTAGCGGGAGGGCCTTATACAATGAGCAGTTCTTC.

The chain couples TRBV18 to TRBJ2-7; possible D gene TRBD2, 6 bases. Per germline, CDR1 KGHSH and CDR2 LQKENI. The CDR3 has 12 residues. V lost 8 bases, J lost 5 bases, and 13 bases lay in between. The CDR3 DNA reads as TGTGCCAGCCAGGCGGGATCGGACGAGCAGTACTTC. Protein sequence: CASQAGSDEQYF. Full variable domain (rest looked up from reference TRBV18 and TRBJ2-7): NAGVMQNPRHLVRRRGQEARLRCSPMKGHSHVYWYRQLPEEGLKFMVYLQKENIIDESGMPKERFSAEFPKEGPSILRIQQVVRGDSAAYFCASQAGSDEQYFGPGTRLTVT.

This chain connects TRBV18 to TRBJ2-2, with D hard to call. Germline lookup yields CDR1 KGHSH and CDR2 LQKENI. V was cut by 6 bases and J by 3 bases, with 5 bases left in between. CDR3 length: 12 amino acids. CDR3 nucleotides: TGTGCCAGCTCGACTGACACCGGGGAGCTGTTTTTT. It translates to CASSTDTGELFF.

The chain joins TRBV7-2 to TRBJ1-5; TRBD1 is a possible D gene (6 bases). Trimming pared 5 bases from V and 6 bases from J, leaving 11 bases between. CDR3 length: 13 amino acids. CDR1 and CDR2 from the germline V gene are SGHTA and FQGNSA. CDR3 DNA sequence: TGTGCCAGCAGCACCCAGGGGTTTCAGCCCCAGCATTTT. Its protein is CASSTQGFQPQHF. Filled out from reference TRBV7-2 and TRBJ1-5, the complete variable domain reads GAGVSQSPSNKVTEKGKDVELRCDPISGHTALYWYRQSLGQGLEFLIYFQGNSAPDKSGLPSDRFSAERTGGSVSTLTIQRTQQEDSAVYLCASSTQGFQPQHFGDGTRLSIL.

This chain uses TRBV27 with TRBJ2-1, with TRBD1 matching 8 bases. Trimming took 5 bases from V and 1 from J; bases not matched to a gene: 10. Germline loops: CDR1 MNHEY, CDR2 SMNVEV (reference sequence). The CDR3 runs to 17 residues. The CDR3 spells CASSPSSGTGSYNEQFF. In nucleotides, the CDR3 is TGTGCCAGCAGTCCCTCCTCCGGGACAGGATCCTACAATGAGCAGTTCTTC.

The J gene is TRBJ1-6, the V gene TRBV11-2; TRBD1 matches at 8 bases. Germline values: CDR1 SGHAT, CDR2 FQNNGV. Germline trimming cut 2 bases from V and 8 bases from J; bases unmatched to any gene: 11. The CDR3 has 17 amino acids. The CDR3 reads CASSLIRLTGADSPLHF. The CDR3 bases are TGTGCCAGCAGCTTAATCCGCTTGACAGGGGCCGATTCACCCCTCCACTTT.

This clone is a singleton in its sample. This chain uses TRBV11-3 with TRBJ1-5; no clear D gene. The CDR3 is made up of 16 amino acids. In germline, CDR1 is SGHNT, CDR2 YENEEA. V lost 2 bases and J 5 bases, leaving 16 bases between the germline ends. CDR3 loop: CASSLYHMAGDQPQHF. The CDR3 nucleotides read TGTGCCAGCAGCTTATATCACATGGCAGGCGATCAGCCCCAGCATTTT.

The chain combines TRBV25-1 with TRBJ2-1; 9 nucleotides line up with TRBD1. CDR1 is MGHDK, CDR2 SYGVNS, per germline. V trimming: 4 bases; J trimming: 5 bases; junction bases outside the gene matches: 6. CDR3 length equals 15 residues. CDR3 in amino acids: CASSVFGTGNNEQFF. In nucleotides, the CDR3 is TGTGCCAGCAGTGTATTTGGGACAGGGAACAATGAGCAGTTCTTC.

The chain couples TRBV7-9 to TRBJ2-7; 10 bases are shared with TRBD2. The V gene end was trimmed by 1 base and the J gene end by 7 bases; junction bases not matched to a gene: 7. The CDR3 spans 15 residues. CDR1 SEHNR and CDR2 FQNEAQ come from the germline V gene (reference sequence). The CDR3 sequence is CASSLGGTSALEQYF. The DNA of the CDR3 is TGTGCCAGCAGCTTAGGGGGGACTAGCGCGCTGGAGCAGTACTTC.

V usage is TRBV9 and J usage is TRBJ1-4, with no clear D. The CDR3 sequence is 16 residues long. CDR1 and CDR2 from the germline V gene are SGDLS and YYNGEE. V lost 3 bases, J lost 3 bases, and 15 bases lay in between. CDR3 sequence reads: CASSAAARDPNEKLFF. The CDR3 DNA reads TGTGCCAGCAGCGCCGCCGCAAGAGATCCTAATGAAAAACTGTTTTTT.

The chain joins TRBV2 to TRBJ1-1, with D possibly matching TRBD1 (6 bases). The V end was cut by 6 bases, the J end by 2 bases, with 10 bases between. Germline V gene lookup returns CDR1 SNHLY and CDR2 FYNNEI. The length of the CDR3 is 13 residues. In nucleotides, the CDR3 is TGTGCCAGCAGAGCGGACAGAAACACTGAAGCTTTCTTT. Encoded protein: CASRADRNTEAFF.

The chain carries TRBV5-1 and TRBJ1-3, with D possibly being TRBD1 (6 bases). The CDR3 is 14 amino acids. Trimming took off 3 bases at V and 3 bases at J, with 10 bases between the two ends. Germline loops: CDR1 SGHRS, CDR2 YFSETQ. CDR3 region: CASSSTGIGNTIYF. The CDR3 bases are TGCGCCAGCAGCTCAACAGGGATTGGAAACACCATATATTTT.

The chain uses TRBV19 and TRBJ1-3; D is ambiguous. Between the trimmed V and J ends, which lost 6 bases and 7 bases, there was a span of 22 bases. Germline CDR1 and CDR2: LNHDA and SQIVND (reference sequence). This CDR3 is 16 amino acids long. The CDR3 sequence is CASRTDGVMAGNTIYF. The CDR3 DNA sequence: TGTGCCAGTAGGACCGACGGGGTGATGGCGGGGAACACCATATATTTT. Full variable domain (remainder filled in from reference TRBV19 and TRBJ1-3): DGGITQSPKYLFRKEGQNVTLSCEQNLNHDAMYWYRQDPGQGLRLIYYSQIVNDFQKGDIAEGYSVSREKKESFPLTVTSAQKNPTAFYLCASRTDGVMAGNTIYFGEGSWLTVV.

The CDR3 spells CSVGDTLGTRELFF. CDR3 bases: TGCAGCGTTGGGGACACCCTCGGGACCCGGGAGCTGTTTTTT. V is TRBV29-1 and J is TRBJ2-2, with a tentative D call TRBD1 (6 bases). Germline-derived CDR1 and CDR2 are SQVTM and ANQGSEA. The CDR3 length is 14 residues. V shed 4 bases and J shed 9 bases, with 18 bases lying between them.

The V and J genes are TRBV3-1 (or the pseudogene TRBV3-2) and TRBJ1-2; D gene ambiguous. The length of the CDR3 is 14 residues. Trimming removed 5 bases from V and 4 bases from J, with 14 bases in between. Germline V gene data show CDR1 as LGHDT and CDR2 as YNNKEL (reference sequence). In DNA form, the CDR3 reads TGTGCCAGCAGCTCTACCCACTCCTCCTATGGCTACACCTTC. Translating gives CASSSTHSSYGYTF.

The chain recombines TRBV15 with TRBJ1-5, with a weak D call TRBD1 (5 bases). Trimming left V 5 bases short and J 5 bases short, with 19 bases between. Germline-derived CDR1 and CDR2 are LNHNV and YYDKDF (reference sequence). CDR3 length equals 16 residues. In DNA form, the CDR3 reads TGTGCCACCAGCCAAGAGGCCCCAGGGCGGTATCAGCCCCAGCATTTT. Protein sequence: CATSQEAPGRYQPQHF.